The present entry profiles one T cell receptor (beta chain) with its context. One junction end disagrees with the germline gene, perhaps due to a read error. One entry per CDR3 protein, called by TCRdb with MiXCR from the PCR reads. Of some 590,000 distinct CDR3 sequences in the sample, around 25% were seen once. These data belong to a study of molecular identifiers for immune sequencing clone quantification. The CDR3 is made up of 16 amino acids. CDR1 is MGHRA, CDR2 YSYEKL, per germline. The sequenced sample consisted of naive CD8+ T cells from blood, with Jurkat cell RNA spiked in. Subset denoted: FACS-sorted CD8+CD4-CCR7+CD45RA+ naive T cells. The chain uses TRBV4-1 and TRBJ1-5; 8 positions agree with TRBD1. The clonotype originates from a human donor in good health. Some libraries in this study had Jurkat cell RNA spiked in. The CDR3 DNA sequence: TGCGCCAGCAGCCAAGTAACAGGGGGGAACAATCAGCCCCAGCAATTT. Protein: CASSQVTGGNNQPQQF.